A selection of T cell receptor beta chains follows, all from one sample in a study of regulatory T cells in long-lasting Graves disease. From the multiplex PCR reads, TCRdb called clonotypes with MiXCR, one entry per CDR3 protein. This sample has hundreds of thousands of distinct CDR3 sequences; roughly 21% occur once, and the top ten carry roughly an eighth. Sequences were derived from peripheral blood mononuclear cells (PBMCs), sampled when the disease was refractory, from a patient treated with antithyroid drugs. The receptors were gathered from a female donor with Graves disease. Both conserved end residues are part of each CDR3. D genes are given only for firm matches. For some rows the clone size is stated as once, few or many, or as a class when expanded; others skip it.

clone_size,v_call,cdr3_length,j_call,d_call,cdr3_nt,cdr3_aa
NA,TRBV4-1,13,TRBJ2-1,NA,TGCGCCAGCAGCCAGGCCCTGAGGGGTGAGCAGTTCTTC,CASSQALRGEQFF
many,TRBV28,17,TRBJ2-7,TRBD2,TGTGCCAGCAGACGTACGATCAGTAGCGGGAGGGATGGTGAGCAGTACTTC,CASRRTISSGRDGEQYF
many,TRBV28,15,TRBJ2-2,TRBD1,TGTGCCAGCAGTTTAGGGGACAGAATCACCGGGGAGCTGTTTTTT,CASSLGDRITGELFF
many,TRBV5-1,16,TRBJ2-2,NA,TGCGCCAGCAGCTTGTCTTCCAGCGGTGGGCCCGGGGAGCTGTTTTTT,CASSLSSSGGPGELFF
many,TRBV20-1,16,TRBJ2-5,TRBD2,TGCAGTGCCTTGACTAGCGGGGTTTCACTGGGGGAGACCCAGTACTTC,CSALTSGVSLGETQYF
many,TRBV11-2,13,TRBJ2-5,NA,TGTGCCAGCAGTTTGGGACTCCTGGAGACCCAGTACTTC,CASSLGLLETQYF
many,TRBV28,15,TRBJ1-2,NA,TGTGCCAGCAGTTTATTCCCCACAGAGATATATGGCTACACCTTC,CASSLFPTEIYGYTF
many,TRBV12-3/TRBV12-4,15,TRBJ2-3,NA,TGTGCCAGCAGTCAGACGGAAGGAAAGGCAGATACGCAGTATTTT,CASSQTEGKADTQYF
few,TRBV10-3,12,TRBJ2-4,TRBD1,TGTGCCATCAGTCTGGACAGGGACATTCAGTACTTC,CAISLDRDIQYF
few,TRBV20-1,14,TRBJ2-2,TRBD1,TGCAGTGCCGCCGGGACAGCGAACACCGGGGAGCTGTTTTTT,CSAAGTANTGELFF
NA,TRBV7-9,15,TRBJ2-7,NA,TGTGCCAGCAGCCCGGAGGAGACACCGACCACCGAGCAGTACTTC,CASSPEETPTTEQYF
NA,TRBV18,14,TRBJ1-1,TRBD1,TGTGCCAGCTCTCCCACAGGACAGGGCACTGAAGCTTTCTTT,CASSPTGQGTEAFF
few,TRBV20-1,13,TRBJ2-7,NA,TGCAGTGCTAGGGCAACTCAATTTCACGAGCAGTACTTC,CSARATQFHEQYF
few,TRBV6-2/TRBV6-3,15,TRBJ1-2,NA,TGTGCCAGCAGTTTAACTCAGGGGTCCGAATATGGCTACACCTTC,CASSLTQGSEYGYTF
many,TRBV27,13,TRBJ1-2,TRBD1,TGTGCCAGCAGATCGACAGGGGTAGGTGGCTACACCTTC,CASRSTGVGGYTF
few,TRBV27,16,TRBJ2-3,TRBD1,TGTGCCAGCAGTTTTTACGTGACAGGGAACACAGATACGCAGTATTTT,CASSFYVTGNTDTQYF
NA,TRBV18,15,TRBJ1-1,TRBD1,TGTGCCAGCTCACTAGGGGGACAGGGGTACACTGAAGCTTTCTTT,CASSLGGQGYTEAFF
many,TRBV6-5,14,TRBJ2-2,NA,TGTGCCAGCAGTTACTCGAGAGGGGGCGGGGAGCTGTTTTTT,CASSYSRGGGELFF
many,TRBV6-1,15,TRBJ2-5,TRBD2,TGTGCCAGCAGTGGGGATAGCGGGAGGCCTAAGACCCAGTACTTC,CASSGDSGRPKTQYF
many,TRBV27,14,TRBJ1-1,NA,TGTGCCAGCAGCCTGAGTCACGGAAACACTGAAGCTTTCTTT,CASSLSHGNTEAFF
many,TRBV28,14,TRBJ1-1,NA,TGTGCCAGCAGTTTATTGGGGGCGAGGACTGAAGCTTTCTTT,CASSLLGARTEAFF
NA,TRBV10-3,18,TRBJ2-2,TRBD1,TGTGCCATCAGTGAGTTTCCCGCAGGGGGCGCAAGCACCGGGGAGCTGTTTTTT,CAISEFPAGGASTGELFF
NA,TRBV20-1,15,TRBJ1-5,NA,TGCAGTGCTCCAAGAACAGGGAGTAGCAATCAGCCCCAGCATTTT,CSAPRTGSSNQPQHF
few,TRBV7-2,16,TRBJ2-3,TRBD2,TGTGCCAGCAGCTCCCGGACTAGCGGGAGTCCAGATACGCAGTATTTT,CASSSRTSGSPDTQYF
NA,TRBV6-1,15,TRBJ2-7,TRBD1,TGTGCCAGCAGCCAATCCGGACAGGGCTCCTACGAGCAGTACTTC,CASSQSGQGSYEQYF
few,TRBV28,16,TRBJ2-3,NA,TGTGCCAGCAGTTTATCCCCGTGGTCGGGCACAGATACGCAGTATTTT,CASSLSPWSGTDTQYF
NA,TRBV27,14,TRBJ2-7,TRBD2,TGTGCCAGCAGTTTAGTCGCGGGAGTCGTCGAGCAGTACTTC,CASSLVAGVVEQYF
many,TRBV3-1,16,TRBJ1-2,TRBD1,TGTGCCAGCAGCCAACTAACTACAGGGGCTTTCGATGGCTACACCTTC,CASSQLTTGAFDGYTF
NA,TRBV19,15,TRBJ2-7,TRBD2,TGTGCCAGTAGCCCGGGACTAGCGACCTCCTACGAGCAGTACTTC,CASSPGLATSYEQYF
NA,TRBV7-2,14,TRBJ1-1,NA,TGTGCCAGCAGCTCTGACAGGATTAACACTGAAGCTTTCTTT,CASSSDRINTEAFF
NA,TRBV19,14,TRBJ2-7,NA,TGTGCCAGTAGTACGCAGCGGCCGACCTACGAGCAGTACTTC,CASSTQRPTYEQYF
NA,TRBV6-7,16,TRBJ1-1,NA,TGTGCCAGCAGTTACTCGCACCGGGAAGAGAACACTGAAGCTTTCTTT,CASSYSHREENTEAFF
NA,TRBV6-2/TRBV6-3,15,TRBJ2-7,NA,TGTGCCAGCATGAGTCGGGGGGCAGGACCCTACGAGCAGTACTTC,CASMSRGAGPYEQYF
many,TRBV2,15,TRBJ2-7,TRBD1,TGTGCCAGCAGTGGGGGGACAGTTAGCTCCTACGAGCAGTACTTC,CASSGGTVSSYEQYF
many,TRBV30,13,TRBJ2-7,NA,TGTGCCTTCGGAGGGGGGCTTCGAGACGAGCAGTACTTC,CAFGGGLRDEQYF
NA,TRBV12-3/TRBV12-4,15,TRBJ1-2,NA,TGTGCCAGCAGTTTCAGTCCCACCGGAGGCTATGGCTACACCTTC,CASSFSPTGGYGYTF
NA,TRBV7-9,13,TRBJ2-1,NA,TGTGCCAGCAGCTTAAGCGATACAACTGAGCAGTTCTTC,CASSLSDTTEQFF
few,TRBV11-2,14,TRBJ2-7,TRBD1,TGTGCCAGCAGCCCAACGACAGGGACCTACGAGCAGTACTTC,CASSPTTGTYEQYF
few,TRBV9,17,TRBJ2-3,TRBD2,TGTGCCAGCAGCGCGATACTAGCGGGAGGGGCCACAGATACGCAGTATTTT,CASSAILAGGATDTQYF